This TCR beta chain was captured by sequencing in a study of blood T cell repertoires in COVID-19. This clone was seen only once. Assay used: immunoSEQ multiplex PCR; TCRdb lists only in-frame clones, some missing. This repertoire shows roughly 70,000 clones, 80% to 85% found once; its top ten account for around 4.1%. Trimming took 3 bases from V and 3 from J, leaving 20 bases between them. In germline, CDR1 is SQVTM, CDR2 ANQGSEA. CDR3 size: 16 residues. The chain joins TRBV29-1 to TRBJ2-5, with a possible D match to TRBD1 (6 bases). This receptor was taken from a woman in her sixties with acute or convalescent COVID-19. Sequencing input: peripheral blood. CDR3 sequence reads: CSVELLDRLFEETQYF. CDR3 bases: TGCAGCGTTGAGCTCTTGGACAGACTATTTGAAGAGACCCAGTACTTC.